A single sample is the source of the 20 T cell receptor beta chains below, sequenced in a study of cytotoxic CD8 clonotypes in ibrutinib-treated CLL. Sequencing used immunoSEQ multiplex PCR; TCRdb keeps in-frame clones, though not all of them. This sample has 110,000 to 150,000 clones; about 80% occur once, and the top ten carry 4.5% to 6%. This specimen consisted of PBMCs, obtained after 24 months of ibrutinib treatment. The receptors shown here come from a human donor with chronic lymphocytic leukemia.

The CDR3 DNA reads TGTGCCAGCAGCTGGGGCCCCGGCACCACCAATTCACCCCTCCACTTT. Translated: CASSWGPGTTNSPLHF. This rearrangement joins TRBV5-6 to TRBJ1-6; tentatively, D is TRBD1 (5 bases). This CDR3 contains 16 residues. Per germline, CDR1 SGHDT and CDR2 YYEEEE. Trimming shortened V by 3 bases and J by 7 bases, and 17 bases separated the two germline ends. The whole variable domain, remainder taken from reference TRBV5-6 and TRBJ1-6, is DAGVTQSPTHLIKTRGQQVTLRCSPKSGHDTVSWYQQALGQGPQFIFQYYEEEERQRGNFPDRFSGHQFPNYSSELNVNALLLGDSALYLCASSWGPGTTNSPLHFGNGTRLTVT.

The chain joins TRBV30 to TRBJ2-7, with 8 bases matching TRBD1. The CDR3 extends over 14 amino acids. The V and J ends lost 0 bases and 5 bases, in that order; junction bases with no gene match: 6. Germline assignment: CDR1 GTSNPN and CDR2 SVGIG (reference sequence). The CDR3 bases are TGTGCCTGGAGTGTACAGGGGGTCCGGAACGAGCAGTACTTC. Translation gives CAWSVQGVRNEQYF.

A word on this clone: Different DNA sequences within this sample yield the same CDR3. V usage is TRBV15 and J usage is TRBJ1-3; TRBD1 might be the D (5 bases). Germline CDR1 LNHNV, CDR2 YYDKDF (reference sequence). The V and J ends lost 0 bases and 2 bases respectively, with 8 bases between them. The CDR3 totals 15 residues. The CDR3 reads CATSRDLGAGNTIYF. For the CDR3, the DNA is TGTGCCACCAGCAGAGACCTGGGGGCTGGAAACACCATATATTTT.

This chain connects TRBV2 to TRBJ2-5, with 8 positions matching TRBD2. CDR1 and CDR2 (germline): SNHLY, FYNNEI. V lost 5 bases to trimming and J lost 7 bases; unmatched junction nucleotides: 12. The CDR3 totals 15 residues. CDR3 DNA sequence: TGTGCCAGCAGTCCCCGGGGACTAGGGGGGGGGACCCAGTACTTC. Its protein product is CASSPRGLGGGTQYF.

CDR3 bases: TGCGCCAGCAGCTTGGAATATCAGGGGGGAGAGACCCAGTACTTC. Its translation is CASSLEYQGGETQYF. The J gene is TRBJ2-5, the V gene TRBV5-1; tentative D call: TRBD1 (7 bases). CDR1 and CDR2 (germline): SGHRS, YFSETQ. The CDR3 runs to 15 residues. With 0 bases removed from V and 4 bases from J, the gap between germline ends came to 13 bases.

The chain links TRBV5-4 to TRBJ2-3, with unresolved D. V was trimmed by 0 bases and J by 2 bases, leaving 22 bases between them. The CDR3 has 19 residues. CDR1 is SGHNT and CDR2 is YYREEE in the germline V gene (reference sequence). The CDR3 DNA is TGTGCCAGCAGCTTGGGGACGCTGGTCTTTCCCCAGTCCACAGATACGCAGTATTTT. As protein: CASSLGTLVFPQSTDTQYF.

The V gene is TRBV27, the J gene TRBJ2-3; the match to TRBD1 covers 7 bases. CDR1 and CDR2 from the germline V gene are MNHEY and SMNVEV (reference sequence). V lost 2 bases, J lost 0 bases, and 2 bases stayed unmatched. CDR3 length equals 15 residues. CDR3 coding DNA: TGTGCCAGCAGTTTAGGGGACAGAAGCACAGATACGCAGTATTTT. Protein product: CASSLGDRSTDTQYF.

The chain has TRBV6-5 and TRBJ2-7; D tentatively fits TRBD1 or TRBD2 (6 bases each). The CDR3 extends over 16 amino acids. The ends were cut back, 0 bases at V and 1 base at J, with 13 bases in the middle. Germline V gene lookup returns CDR1 MNHEY and CDR2 SVGAGI. CDR3 sequence (DNA): TGTGCCAGCAGTTACTCGAGGGGGGCTACATCCTACGAGCAGTACTTC. As protein: CASSYSRGATSYEQYF.

The table lists this clone with a count of one. The rearrangement joins TRBV7-2 to TRBJ2-5, with D unclear. Deletions cut 5 bases from V and 1 base from J, with 11 bases between. Germline V gene sequence: CDR1 SGHTA, CDR2 FQGNSA. The CDR3 is 14 residues long. CDR3: CASSPSGVQETQYF. For the CDR3, the DNA is TGTGCCAGCAGCCCCAGTGGGGTCCAAGAGACCCAGTACTTC. Supplemented by reference TRBV7-2 and TRBJ2-5, the full variable domain reads GAGVSQSPSNKVTEKGKDVELRCDPISGHTALYWYRQSLGQGLEFLIYFQGNSAPDKSGLPSDRFSAERTGGSVSTLTIQRTQQEDSAVYLCASSPSGVQETQYFGPGTRLLVL.

The chain couples TRBV9 to TRBJ2-2; D not resolved. CDR1 and CDR2 from the germline V gene are SGDLS and YYNGEE. This CDR3 region has 14 residues. The ends were cut back, 3 bases at V and 4 bases at J, with 10 bases in the middle. CDR3 coding DNA: TGTGCCAGCAGCGCCCGATCTAGCACCGGGGAGCTGTTTTTT. Translated, it gives CASSARSSTGELFF.

This clone was seen a few times. The chain employs TRBV25-1 and TRBJ1-2; no firm D call. Germline loops: CDR1 MGHDK, CDR2 SYGVNS. The V end was cut by 4 bases, the J end by 8 bases, with 11 bases between. The CDR3 loop spans 12 amino acids. The CDR3, as DNA: TGTGCCAGCAGTGGCCCCCGGGAAGGCTACACCTTC. Translated: CASSGPREGYTF.

The V call is TRBV19, the J call TRBJ1-5, with D uncertain. The CDR3 sequence is 13 residues long. Germline V lookup: CDR1 LNHDA, CDR2 SQIVND (reference sequence). V was cut by 5 bases and J by 3 bases, with 8 bases left in between. The DNA of the CDR3 is TGTGCCAGTAGTCTAACGTTCAATCAGCCCCAGCATTTT. Translated: CASSLTFNQPQHF.

The chain couples TRBV7-2 to TRBJ1-2, with a weak D call TRBD1 (6 bases). Trimming pared 5 bases from V and 4 bases from J, leaving 14 bases between. Per the germline V gene, CDR1 is SGHTA and CDR2 is FQGNSA. This CDR3 is 14 amino acids long. CDR3 sequence reads: CASSRPTGAYGYTF. The CDR3 nucleotides are TGTGCCAGCAGCAGACCGACAGGCGCCTATGGCTACACCTTC.

The CDR3 DNA is TGTGCCAGCAGTTACGGGGGGGAGCAGTACTTC. Its protein is CASSYGGEQYF. The chain is built from TRBV6-5 and TRBJ2-7; a weak D match, TRBD2 (6 bases). CDR3 length equals 11 residues. Germline CDR1 MNHEY, CDR2 SVGAGI. V lost 2 bases to trimming and J lost 7 bases, with 6 bases between them.

This clone was counted once. The CDR3 sequence: CASSWETGGLETQYF. The CDR3 DNA reads TGTGCCAGCAGCTGGGAGACAGGGGGTCTTGAGACCCAGTACTTC. V and J are TRBV5-6 and TRBJ2-5; TRBD1 matches at 9 bases. Germline CDR1 and CDR2: SGHDT and YYEEEE. V lost 3 bases and J lost 5; bases outside the gene matches: 8. CDR3 length: 15 residues.

The chain has TRBV6-1 and TRBJ1-2, with D possibly TRBD1 on 6 matching bases. V dropped 7 bases and J dropped 5 bases, with 11 bases sitting between them. CDR3 length: 12 residues. Germline V gene lookup returns CDR1 MNHNS and CDR2 SASEGT. The CDR3 DNA sequence: TGTGCCAGCACCCCAACAGGGTATGGCTACACCTTC. Amino acids: CASTPTGYGYTF.

This chain links TRBV4-1 with TRBJ2-2; a possible D gene is TRBD2 (6 bases). The V gene lost 2 bases and the J gene lost 7 bases, with 17 bases spanning the gap. Germline V gene sequence: CDR1 MGHRA, CDR2 YSYEKL. CDR3 length: 16 residues. CDR3 in amino acids: CASSQPLREAGGELFF. The CDR3, as DNA: TGCGCCAGCAGCCAACCCCTCCGGGAAGCGGGCGGGGAGCTGTTTTTT.

The genes are TRBV19 and TRBJ2-6, with unresolved D. The CDR3 covers 14 residues. CDR1 and CDR2 (germline): LNHDA, SQIVND (reference sequence). Trimming took off 3 bases at V and 2 bases at J, with 5 bases between the two ends. The DNA for the CDR3 is TGTGCCAGTAGTATCCGAACTGGGGCCAACGTCCTGACTTTC. As protein: CASSIRTGANVLTF. Based on the CDR3 plus reference TRBV19 and TRBJ2-6, the full variable domain is DGGITQSPKYLFRKEGQNVTLSCEQNLNHDAMYWYRQDPGQGLRLIYYSQIVNDFQKGDIAEGYSVSREKKESFPLTVTSAQKNPTAFYLCASSIRTGANVLTFGAGSRLTVL.

The chain carries TRBV5-1 and TRBJ2-2; 7 positions agree with TRBD1. The CDR3 contains 13 residues. Germline CDR1 reads SGHRS; CDR2 reads YFSETQ. J was trimmed by 5 bases and V by 4 bases; bases with no gene match: 2. The CDR3 loop reads CASSQQGTGELFF. The CDR3 nucleotides are TGCGCCAGCAGCCAACAGGGGACCGGGGAGCTGTTTTTT.

V gene TRBV20-1 combines with J gene TRBJ2-5; D not resolved. The CDR3 sequence is 11 residues long. Germline values: CDR1 DFQATT, CDR2 SNEGSKA (reference sequence). V lost 5 bases, J lost 1 base, and 5 bases lay in between. The CDR3 DNA sequence: TGCAGTGCTGGCGGCCAAGAGACCCAGTACTTC. This encodes CSAGGQETQYF.